This record looks at one T cell receptor beta chain sequence and its context. Its antigen is not identified. V lost 10 bases, J lost 5 bases, and 17 bases lay in between. CDR1 is SNHLY and CDR2 is FYNNEI in the germline V gene. There are 13 residues in the CDR3. Terminally differentiated effector memory CD45RA+ cells were excluded by CCR7 positive selection of CD45RO-negative cells. Libraries were prepared by immunoSEQ multiplex PCR; TCRdb keeps only in-frame clonotypes and omits some of them. The sample lists about 590,000 clones; about 95% were seen once. The sample originates from a study of shared clonotypes between healthy human individuals. On the study more broadly: Each donor had three CD4 naive, three CD4 memory, two CD8 naive and one CD8 memory plate. Study-wide results and limits: Generation of non-shared clonotypes was less probable than generation of clonotypes shared by all four donors.

This chain uses TRBV2 with TRBJ2-5; the D gene is possibly TRBD1 (6 bases). Sequencing used naive CD8+ T cells sorted from blood. The receptor was isolated from a woman aged 30 to 39 in good health. Here the CDR3 DNA reads TGTGCCAACACACAGGGTTTGGGGGAGACCCAGTACTTC. This codes for CANTQGLGETQYF. The full variable domain, with the rest looked up from reference TRBV2 and TRBJ2-5, is EPEVTQTPSHQVTQMGQEVILRCVPISNHLYFYWYRQILGQKVEFLVSFYNNEISEKSEIFDDQFSVERPDGSNFTLKIRSTKLEDSAMYFCANTQGLGETQYFGPGTRLLVL.